Below, 10 T cell receptor delta chains from the same sample are listed, as sequenced in a study of γδ T cells in repeated Plasmodium falciparum infection. Gammadelta T cells were flow-sorted from PBMC into Vgamma9/Vdelta2+ and Vdelta2-negative populations for bulk analysis. TCRdb re-analyzed the multiplex PCR reads via CATT. The table records 90,000 to 95,000 delta-chain clones, approximately 0.92% of them present only once. The sequenced material came from gamma-delta T cells from blood. The receptors were sampled from a pool of human donors (malaria-infected and uninfected, not separated).

With respect to this clone: This likely traces to a read error, being one base from a far larger clone. The identical CDR3 is also encoded by other nucleotide sequences in the sample. The chain carries TRDV1 and TRDJ1, with D possibly TRDD3 on 6 matching bases. Since TCRdb gives no J gene, matching the DNA to germline was used here to assign it. The CDR3 sequence is 19 residues long. The germline gives CDR1 TSWWSYY, CDR2 QGS. V was trimmed by 4 bases and J by 2 bases, leaving 26 bases between them. The CDR3 DNA is TGTGCTCTTGGGGCCTTACACCTACCTAGTGAGACTGGGACCGATAAACTCATCTTT. It translates to CALGALHLPSETGTDKLIF.

This clone has more than one count but fewer than ten. The TCRdb protein comes from a much larger clone and disagrees with this DNA's translation at residue 10, likely due to a read error; the protein given here is derived from the DNA. The V and J genes are TRDV1 and TRDJ1, with TRDD3 identical over 8 bases. The germline V gene has CDR1 TSWWSYY and CDR2 QGS. V was clipped by 9 bases and J by 3 bases; unmatched bases: 12. This CDR3 comprises 15 residues. CDR3 in amino acids: CALVLVLGDADKLIF. In nucleotides, the CDR3 is TGTGCTCTCGTACTTGTGCTGGGGGACGCCGATAAACTCATCTTT.

The table lists this clone with a few counts. This DNA's translation differs at residue 9 from TCRdb's protein, which comes from a much larger clone; a read error is likely, and the protein shown is translated from the DNA. The CDR3 region is CALGKPPLSLLGPRSDKLIF. CDR3 DNA: TGTGCTCTTGGGAAACCCCCCCTTTCCCTACTGGGGCCCAGGTCCGATAAACTCATCTTT. The chain employs TRDV1 and TRDJ1; 7 positions agree with TRDD3. Here the J gene was assigned by germline matching of the DNA, as TCRdb has none. The CDR3 sequence is 20 residues long. V lost 5 bases and J lost 3; bases outside the gene matches: 24. The germline V gene has CDR1 TSWWSYY and CDR2 QGS.

In the case of this clone: The translation of this DNA and the TCRdb protein of a much larger clone differ at residues 13 and 16, probably owing to a read error; the protein shown here is translated from the DNA. The chain is built from TRDV1 and TRDJ1; a possible D gene is TRDD3 (5 bases). This CDR3 has 19 residues. Germline values: CDR1 TSWWSYY, CDR2 QGS. The chain's CDR3 is CALGEPPGVIPQCADELIF. In nucleotides, the CDR3 is TGTGCTCTTGGGGAGCCGCCGGGGGTTATCCCCCAGTGCGCCGATGAACTCATCTTT.

To note about this clone: TCRdb records a much larger clone's protein for this DNA, with a difference at residue 3 that likely arises from a read error; the protein given is the translation of the DNA. The V gene is TRDV2, the J gene TRDJ1; 12 bases are a match to TRDD3. As TCRdb names no J gene, one was assigned here on the basis of a DNA match to germline. Germline CDR1 is GEAIGNYY and CDR2 is EKD. The CDR3 is 16 amino acids. V lost 9 bases to trimming and J lost 4 bases; unmatched junction nucleotides: 14. The chain's CDR3 is CAGGFSYWGILDKLIF. In nucleotides, the CDR3 is TGTGCCGGGGGATTCTCGTACTGGGGGATACTCGATAAACTCATCTTT.

This clone was counted a few times. The protein held in TCRdb is that of a much larger clone and does not match this DNA's translation at residue 8, likely because of a read error; the protein shown is translated from the DNA. V usage is TRDV2 and J usage is TRDJ2, with 11 bases fitting TRDD3. The J gene comes from matching the DNA to germline here; TCRdb lacks it. Trimming removed 0 bases from V and 4 bases from J; junction bases left unmatched: 24. The germline gives CDR1 GEAIGNYY, CDR2 EKD. This CDR3 region has 23 residues. CDR3 DNA: TGTGCCTGTGACACCGTAAAAGAATTCGAAATAATGGGGGATACGCGTAGGACAGCACAACTCTTCTTT. It specifies CACDTVKEFEIMGDTRRTAQLFF.

This clone was seen a few times. TCRdb shows a much larger clone's protein in place of this DNA's translation, and the two differ at residue 17, likely through a read error; the protein shown is translated from the DNA. V gene TRDV2 combines with J gene TRDJ1; 9 nucleotides line up with TRDD3. TCRdb is silent on the J gene; assignment here came from matching the DNA to germline. CDR3 length: 20 amino acids. From germline, CDR1 is GEAIGNYY and CDR2 EKD. The CDR3 nucleotides are TGTGCCTGTGACACCGTTCACCCCACTGGGGATACGCCCCCGACCGATAGACTCATCTTT. Its protein is CACDTVHPTGDTPPTDRLIF.

This clone appeared many times. The sample holds other DNA sequences that translate to the same CDR3. The V gene is TRDV1, the J gene TRDJ1; possible D gene TRDD3, 7 bases. The CDR3 is made up of 19 amino acids. CDR1 TSWWSYY and CDR2 QGS come from the germline V gene. Trimming shortened V by 5 bases and J by 5 bases, and 30 bases separated the two germline ends. The CDR3 bases are TGTGCTCTTGGGATCCTACACCCAGACTGGGGCATACATCGAGATAAACTCATCTTT. It yields the protein CALGILHPDWGIHRDKLIF.

In the case of this clone: A read error likely explains why the TCRdb protein, taken from a much larger clone, differs from this DNA's translation at residue 8; the protein shown is translated from the DNA. V gene TRDV2 combines with J gene TRDJ1; possibly TRDD3 for D (6 bases). TCRdb carries no J gene annotation; the J gene was assigned here by matching the DNA with germline. Germline CDR1 reads GEAIGNYY; CDR2 reads EKD. The CDR3 consists of 17 residues. Trimming cost V 4 bases and J 0 bases, with 20 bases left between them. The CDR3: CACEPLGKKRNTDKLIF. CDR3 DNA: TGTGCCTGTGAGCCGCTGGGGAAGAAGAGAAACACCGATAAACTCATCTTT.

This clone came up many times. The likely explanation is a read error, given a far larger clone one base away. The same CDR3 arises from other DNA sequences in this sample as well. The rearrangement uses TRDV2 and TRDJ1; 9 bases fit TRDD3. The J gene, not given by TCRdb, was assigned here from a germline match of the nucleotide sequence. Germline-derived CDR1 and CDR2 are GEAIGNYY and EKD. The CDR3 loop spans 22 amino acids. CDR3 in amino acids: CACARKNPTLGDGTLYTDKLIF. The DNA of the CDR3 is TGTGCTTGTGCCAGAAAGAACCCTACGCTGGGGGATGGAACCCTGTACACCGATAAACTCATCTTT.